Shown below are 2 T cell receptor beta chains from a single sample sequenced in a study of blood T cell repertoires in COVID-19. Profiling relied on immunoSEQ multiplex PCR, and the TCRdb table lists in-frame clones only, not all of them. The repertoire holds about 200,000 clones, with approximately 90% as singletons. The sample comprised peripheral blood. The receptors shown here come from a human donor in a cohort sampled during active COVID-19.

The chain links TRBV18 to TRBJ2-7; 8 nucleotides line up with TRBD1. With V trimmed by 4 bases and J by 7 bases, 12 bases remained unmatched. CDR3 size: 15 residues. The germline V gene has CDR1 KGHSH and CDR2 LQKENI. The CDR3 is CASSLGTGNSGEQYF. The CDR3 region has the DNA TGTGCCAGCTCACTAGGGACAGGAAATTCAGGGGAGCAGTACTTC.

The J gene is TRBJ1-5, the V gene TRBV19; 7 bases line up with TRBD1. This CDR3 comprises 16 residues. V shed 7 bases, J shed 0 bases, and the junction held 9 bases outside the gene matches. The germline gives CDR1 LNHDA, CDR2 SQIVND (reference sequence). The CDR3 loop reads CASTEVTGNSNQPQHF. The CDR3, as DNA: TGTGCCAGTACCGAGGTGACAGGGAATAGCAATCAGCCCCAGCATTTT.